The present T cell receptor beta chain was sequenced within a study of T cells in Graves' hyperthyroidism and ophthalmopathy. Study results and limitations: Most thyroid clonotypes expanded above 0.001 appeared in blood too.

Many counts were recorded for this clonotype. What it recognizes is unknown. RNA transcripts were the template for amplifying TCR beta CDR3 regions. RT-PCR in the first round (using the HTBI primer set) targeted the TCR CDR3. MiXCR, run by TCRdb on the multiplex PCR reads, gives a single entry per CDR3 protein. The sample holds approximately 600,000 distinct CDR3 sequences, approximately 14% seen once. The receptor was isolated from a woman aged 25 to 39 with Graves' hyperthyroidism that later progressed to Graves' ophthalmopathy. Sequencing was carried out using blood.

Here the CDR3 DNA reads TGTGCCAGCAGTTTACGTCAGCCCCAGCATTTT. Translated, it gives CASSLRQPQHF. This rearrangement joins TRBV28 to TRBJ1-5; D not certain. This CDR3 has 11 amino acids. Deletions cut 2 bases from V and 6 bases from J, with 2 bases between. Germline values: CDR1 MDHEN, CDR2 SYDVKM.